These 31 T cell receptor beta chains originate from one sample sequenced in a study of blood T cell repertoires in COVID-19. This table comes from immunoSEQ multiplex PCR, and its TCRdb copy is limited to in-frame clones, with some not included. This table holds roughly 400,000 clones, about 90% found once. Input material: PBMCs or T cells enriched from blood (not recorded which). The receptors here all came from a man younger than 35 who had recovered from COVID-19.

J is TRBJ2-2 and V is TRBV10-3; tentative D call: TRBD1 (6 bases). V was clipped by 4 bases and J by 0 bases, with 9 bases between them. CDR1 is ENHRY, CDR2 SYGVKD, per germline. The CDR3 is made up of 15 amino acids. CDR3 in DNA: TGTGCCATCAGTGGAGACAGGCCGAACACCGGGGAGCTGTTTTTT. It specifies CAISGDRPNTGELFF.

This chain uses TRBV27 with TRBJ1-6; 8 positions match TRBD1. Germline values: CDR1 MNHEY, CDR2 SMNVEV (reference sequence). This CDR3 region has 17 residues. The J segment lost 3 bases and the V segment lost 6 bases, leaving 10 bases of the junction unmatched. The CDR3 loop reads CASRLDRDPFYNSPLHF. The DNA of the CDR3 is TGTGCCAGCAGGCTGGACAGGGATCCCTTCTATAATTCACCCCTCCACTTT.

The V call is TRBV6-5, the J call TRBJ1-4; maybe TRBD1 (6 bases). The CDR3 spans 16 residues. V lost 0 bases and J 8 bases, leaving 16 bases between the germline ends. Germline V gene sequence: CDR1 MNHEY, CDR2 SVGAGI. CDR3 sequence: CASSYSWGRGREKLFF. CDR3 bases: TGTGCCAGCAGTTACTCGTGGGGCAGGGGAAGAGAAAAACTGTTTTTT.

This sequence joins TRBV5-1 and TRBJ1-2; 11 bases agree with TRBD1. The V gene's germline CDR1 is SGHRS and CDR2 YFSETQ. Trimming took 2 bases from V and 3 from J; bases not matched to a gene: 9. The CDR3 contains 17 residues. CDR3 sequence (DNA): TGCGCCAGCAGCTTCTGGGGACAGGGGGGGCGCTACTATGGCTACACCTTC. Translating it yields CASSFWGQGGRYYGYTF.

The rearrangement uses TRBV5-5 and TRBJ2-3, with D perhaps TRBD2 (6 bases). Germline V gives CDR1 SGHKS, CDR2 YYEKEE (reference sequence). The V gene lost 3 bases and the J gene lost 3 bases, with 17 bases spanning the gap. This CDR3 is built from 16 residues. CDR3 coding DNA: TGTGCCAGCAGCTGGGCGACTAGTATCGGAACAGATACGCAGTATTTT. It is translated as CASSWATSIGTDTQYF.

The rearrangement uses TRBV27 and TRBJ2-7, with 7 bases lining up with TRBD1. Germline CDR1 reads MNHEY; CDR2 reads SMNVEV (reference sequence). Losses at the gene ends were 8 bases for V and 0 bases for J; bases not matched to a gene: 7. The CDR3 loop spans 14 amino acids. CDR3 sequence (DNA): TGTGCCAGCCGTAAGACAGGGTTCTCCTACGAGCAGTACTTC. Its translation is CASRKTGFSYEQYF.

This clone was seen only once. The chain carries TRBV5-5 and TRBJ1-1, with D possibly matching TRBD1 (5 bases). Trimming removed 4 bases at V and 4 bases at J, with 29 bases between. CDR1 is SGHKS, CDR2 YYEKEE, per germline (reference sequence). This CDR3 spans 19 amino acids. Written as DNA, the CDR3 is TGTGCCAGCAGCCGCCGTGCCGCCGTGGGGCAGAGTGATTCCACTGAAGCTTTCTTT. Amino acids: CASSRRAAVGQSDSTEAFF. Filled out from reference TRBV5-5 and TRBJ1-1, the complete variable domain reads DAGVTQSPTHLIKTRGQQVTLRCSPISGHKSVSWYQQVLGQGPQFIFQYYEKEERGRGNFPDRFSARQFPNYSSELNVNALLLGDSALYLCASSRRAAVGQSDSTEAFFGQGTRLTVV.

V and J are TRBV3-1 (or the pseudogene TRBV3-2) and TRBJ1-1; the D is unclear. Germline V gives CDR1 LGHDT, CDR2 YNNKEL (reference sequence). This CDR3 contains 16 residues. V was pared by 1 base and J by 7 bases, with 19 bases between. The CDR3 DNA is TGTGCCAGCAGCCAAGCGGTCACCTTGAGGATGGATGAAGCTTTCTTT. Translation: CASSQAVTLRMDEAFF.

V is TRBV2 and J is TRBJ1-5; D is ambiguous. This CDR3 comprises 14 residues. The V gene lost 5 bases and the J gene lost 4 bases, with 12 bases spanning the gap. The germline V gene has CDR1 SNHLY and CDR2 FYNNEI. In DNA form, the CDR3 reads TGTGCCAGCAGTCTGGGAGCGCGAAATCAGCCCCAGCATTTT. Protein product: CASSLGARNQPQHF.

This clone was recorded once. The chain joins TRBV27 to TRBJ1-2; 7 bases agree with TRBD1. The CDR3 is 11 amino acids. Losses at the gene ends were 6 bases for V and 8 bases for J; bases not matched to a gene: 3. CDR1 MNHEY and CDR2 SMNVEV come from the germline V gene (reference sequence). Here the CDR3 DNA reads TGTGCCAGCAGAACAGGGGACGGCTACACCTTC. Translated, it gives CASRTGDGYTF.

The rearrangement links TRBV5-5 to TRBJ1-1, with 8 bases lining up with TRBD1. V gave up 5 bases and J gave up 5 bases; unmatched junction bases: 5. CDR1 SGHKS and CDR2 YYEKEE come from the germline V gene (reference sequence). There are 13 residues in the CDR3. CDR3 sequence: CASRMTGATEAFF. The CDR3 coding sequence is TGTGCCAGCAGAATGACAGGGGCAACTGAAGCTTTCTTT.

V usage is TRBV18 and J usage is TRBJ1-2; D is uncertain. This CDR3 contains 13 residues. Trimming cost V 3 bases and J 8 bases, with 13 bases left between them. Germline CDR1 KGHSH, CDR2 LQKENI. This CDR3 is CASSPFGEEGYTF. CDR3 bases: TGTGCCAGCTCACCTTTTGGGGAGGAGGGCTACACCTTC.

This clone was observed a few times. The genes are TRBV15 and TRBJ2-7; perhaps TRBD2 as D (6 bases). This CDR3 spans 16 amino acids. Deletions cut 0 bases from V and 3 bases from J, with 15 bases between. CDR1 is LNHNV, CDR2 YYDKDF, per germline (reference sequence). CDR3: CATSRDQGAGSYEQYF. Here the CDR3 DNA reads TGTGCCACCAGCAGAGATCAAGGGGCGGGGAGCTACGAGCAGTACTTC. The variable domain in full, completed from reference TRBV15 and TRBJ2-7, reads DAMVIQNPRYQVTQFGKPVTLSCSQTLNHNVMYWYQQKSSQAPKLLFHYYDKDFNNEADTPDNFQSRRPNTSFCFLDIRSPGLGDTAMYLCATSRDQGAGSYEQYFGPGTRLTVT.

This chain connects TRBV9 to TRBJ1-4; D perhaps matches TRBD1 (6 bases). Germline CDR1 SGDLS, CDR2 YYNGEE. Trimming took off 4 bases at V and 5 bases at J, with 15 bases between the two ends. This CDR3 contains 15 residues. CDR3 sequence (DNA): TGTGCCAGCAGCCCTTCGGACAGCTTCAATGAAAAACTGTTTTTT. It is translated as CASSPSDSFNEKLFF. The variable domain in full, with the rest retrieved from reference TRBV9 and TRBJ1-4, is DSGVTQTPKHLITATGQRVTLRCSPRSGDLSVYWYQQSLDQGLQFLIQYYNGEERAKGNILERFSAQQFPDLHSELNLSSLELGDSALYFCASSPSDSFNEKLFFGSGTQLSVL.

The count of this clone is one. The V and J genes are TRBV27 and TRBJ1-6; a weak D match, TRBD1 (6 bases). This CDR3 spans 16 amino acids. Trimming shortened V by 6 bases and J by 1 base, and 13 bases separated the two germline ends. Germline loops: CDR1 MNHEY, CDR2 SMNVEV (reference sequence). DNA of the CDR3: TGTGCCAGCAGCAGGGACATTAGGTCCTATAATTCACCCCTCCACTTT. Its translation: CASSRDIRSYNSPLHF.

The rearrangement uses TRBV2 and TRBJ1-6; 9 bases agree with TRBD1. This CDR3 is built from 14 residues. V shed 6 bases and J 4 bases; nucleotides not matched to a gene: 1. CDR1 SNHLY and CDR2 FYNNEI come from the germline V gene. DNA for the CDR3: TGTGCCAGCAGAGGGACAGGGTATAATTCACCCCTCCACTTT. It is translated as CASRGTGYNSPLHF.

The chain joins TRBV4-1 to TRBJ1-4; 7 positions match TRBD1. Trimming cost V 7 bases and J 5 bases; bases outside gene matches: 7. This CDR3 comprises 14 residues. In germline, CDR1 is MGHRA, CDR2 YSYEKL. CDR3 coding DNA: TGCGCCAGCAACGGACAGGCTGCGAATGAAAAACTGTTTTTT. Translation: CASNGQAANEKLFF.

The chain uses TRBV19 and TRBJ2-2; D perhaps matches TRBD1 (7 bases). The CDR3 totals 17 residues. V gave up 5 bases and J gave up 3 bases, with 19 bases separating them. CDR1 is LNHDA, CDR2 SQIVND, per germline (reference sequence). This CDR3 reads CASSSPPGGLYTGELFF. DNA of the CDR3: TGTGCCAGTAGTTCCCCCCCAGGGGGGTTATACACCGGGGAGCTGTTTTTT.

The V gene is TRBV10-3, the J gene TRBJ2-7; 8 nucleotides align to TRBD2. Germline CDR1 is ENHRY and CDR2 is SYGVKD. Trimming cost V 6 bases and J 3 bases; bases outside gene matches: 7. The CDR3 totals 14 residues. CDR3 DNA: TGTGCCATCAGGGGCCAGCGGGAGTTCTACGAGCAGTACTTC. Its translation is CAIRGQREFYEQYF.

The CDR3 DNA follows: TGTGCCAGCAGCGCCCATCCGGCGGGGGCAGCCGGAAACACCATATATTTT. Translation gives CASSAHPAGAAGNTIYF. The J gene is TRBJ1-3, the V gene TRBV2, with D maybe TRBD1 (6 bases). The CDR3 loop spans 17 amino acids. Trimming took off 6 bases at V and 4 bases at J, with 22 bases between the two ends. Looked up from germline, CDR1 is SNHLY and CDR2 is FYNNEI.

This sequence joins TRBV6-5 and TRBJ1-1; no reliable D call. This CDR3 comprises 12 residues. The germline gives CDR1 MNHEY, CDR2 SVGAGI. V shed 6 bases and J shed 5 bases, with 10 bases lying between them. The CDR3 loop reads CASSPTRTEAFF. The CDR3 DNA is TGTGCCAGCAGCCCCACGAGGACTGAAGCTTTCTTT.

The V call is TRBV19, the J call TRBJ2-1; TRBD2 matches 8 bases. J gave up 6 bases and V 3 bases, and 7 bases lay outside the gene matches. Germline V CDR1 and CDR2: LNHDA, SQIVND (reference sequence). This CDR3 has 15 amino acids. CDR3 amino acids: CASSIWLAGINEQFF. CDR3 coding DNA: TGTGCCAGTAGTATTTGGCTAGCGGGTATCAATGAGCAGTTCTTC.

This sequence joins TRBV5-4 and TRBJ1-4; a possible D gene is TRBD1 (5 bases). CDR1 SGHNT and CDR2 YYREEE come from the germline V gene (reference sequence). V lost 4 bases to trimming and J lost 8 bases, with 18 bases between them. CDR3 length: 15 amino acids. DNA of the CDR3: TGTGCCAGCAGCCCCGGCTCCCAGGGTGAAGAAAAACTGTTTTTT. Protein product: CASSPGSQGEEKLFF.

The chain's CDR3 is CASSLGTSGFYEQYF. CDR3 nucleotide sequence: TGTGCCAGCAGCCTCGGTACTAGCGGTTTCTACGAGCAGTACTTC. The chain carries TRBV9 and TRBJ2-7; 8 bases fit TRBD2. The CDR3 runs to 15 residues. The germline gives CDR1 SGDLS, CDR2 YYNGEE. The trim removed 4 bases at V and 3 bases at J, leaving 9 bases unmatched.

The chain joins TRBV2 to TRBJ2-1, with TRBD2 as a possible D gene (5 bases). Germline CDR1 is SNHLY and CDR2 is FYNNEI. The CDR3 is 15 residues long. The V end lost 2 bases, the J end lost 4 bases, and 12 bases lay between the germline ends. DNA for the CDR3: TGTGCCAGCAGTGAAAAGGAGGTAGCGTACAATGAGCAGTTCTTC. Residues: CASSEKEVAYNEQFF.

The V gene is TRBV7-2, the J gene TRBJ1-4; the D gene is possibly TRBD1 (6 bases). V gave up 5 bases and J gave up 3 bases, with 13 bases separating them. This CDR3 region has 15 residues. The germline V gene has CDR1 SGHTA and CDR2 FQGNSA. The CDR3 DNA sequence: TGTGCCAGCAGCACCCAGACAGGCGCTAATGAAAAACTGTTTTTT. It codes for CASSTQTGANEKLFF.

V usage is TRBV10-3 and J usage is TRBJ1-2, with D possibly matching TRBD1 (5 bases). Germline values: CDR1 ENHRY, CDR2 SYGVKD. CDR3 length: 16 amino acids. V dropped 2 bases and J dropped 0 bases, with 13 bases sitting between them. The CDR3 DNA reads TGTGCCATCAGTGAGGGGGCAGGGCCCGCTAACTATGGCTACACCTTC. This translates into CAISEGAGPANYGYTF.

With regard to this clone: The sample carries other DNA sequences with the same CDR3. The chain employs TRBV5-1 and TRBJ1-5; D call uncertain. The CDR3 extends over 14 amino acids. The V gene lost 2 bases and the J gene lost 0 bases, with 6 bases spanning the gap. Germline V CDR1 and CDR2: SGHRS, YFSETQ. The CDR3 loop reads CASSFGGSNQPQHF. In DNA form, the CDR3 reads TGCGCCAGCAGCTTTGGCGGTAGCAATCAGCCCCAGCATTTT.

A few counts support this clone. This rearrangement joins TRBV10-3 to TRBJ1-1; D is uncertain. Trimming removed 2 bases at V and 1 base at J, with 11 bases between. CDR1 is ENHRY, CDR2 SYGVKD, per germline. The CDR3 is 15 residues long. The DNA of the CDR3 is TGTGCCATCAGTGAGGTCGTCAGATCGAACACTGAAGCTTTCTTT. It is translated as CAISEVVRSNTEAFF.

V is TRBV5-8 and J is TRBJ1-1; D perhaps matches TRBD1 (5 bases). The germline CDR1 and CDR2 sequences are SGHTS and YDEGEE. The CDR3 loop spans 15 amino acids. V lost 0 bases, J lost 5 bases, and 14 bases lay in between. DNA of the CDR3: TGTGCCAGCAGCTTGGGTACCGGTAAGGGGACTGAAGCTTTCTTT. Its translation: CASSLGTGKGTEAFF.

This chain uses TRBV28 with TRBJ1-1; D is ambiguous. The V end lost 6 bases, the J end lost 1 base, and 15 bases lay between the germline ends. Germline CDR1 reads MDHEN; CDR2 reads SYDVKM. The CDR3 consists of 15 residues. The CDR3 region has the DNA TGTGCCAGCAGCCTGGGGAGGTGGCAGAACACTGAAGCTTTCTTT. Amino acids: CASSLGRWQNTEAFF.